A selection of T cell receptor beta chains follows, all from one sample in a study of blood T cell repertoires in COVID-19. TCRdb's table, derived via immunoSEQ multiplex PCR, lists solely in-frame clones and lacks some. The sample shows some 290,000 clones, approximately 91% of them seen only once. The sample consisted of PBMCs or T cells enriched from blood (not recorded which). These receptors originate from a woman aged 40 to 50 with acute COVID-19. Both conserved end residues are part of each CDR3. The order of the fields is D gene, clone size, V gene, J gene, CDR3 DNA, CDR3 protein. A D gene is named only where the DNA matches it firmly. Clone size appears in some rows only: once, few, many, or a class for an expanded clone.

>TRBD2|-|TRBV11-3|TRBJ2-1
TGTGCCAGCAGCTCCGGGACTAGCGGGCTGACCTCCTACAATGAGCAGTTCTTC
CASSSGTSGLTSYNEQFF
>-|once|TRBV30|TRBJ1-5
TGTGCCTGGAGTGTGCAGGGCAATCAGCCCCAGCATTTT
CAWSVQGNQPQHF
>TRBD1|-|TRBV27|TRBJ2-3
TGTGCCAGCAGCCGGGACAGGGACATGCATACGCAGTATTTT
CASSRDRDMHTQYF
>-|-|TRBV28|TRBJ1-1
TGTGCCAGCAGTTTAAGGTCCACGGGGGCTTTCTTT
CASSLRSTGAFF
>-|-|TRBV10-3|TRBJ1-2
TGTGCCATCAGTACCCTTAGGCTCCAACAGGAGAGTGACTATGGCTACACCTTC
CAISTLRLQQESDYGYTF
>-|-|TRBV7-8|TRBJ1-2
TGTGCCAGCAGCCCTAGGGGCAGCCTTCCAAGCTATGGCTACACCTTC
CASSPRGSLPSYGYTF
>TRBD2|-|TRBV28|TRBJ2-3
TGTGCCAGCAGTTTAGGTGGCGGGAGGGTCACAGATACGCAGTATTTT
CASSLGGGRVTDTQYF
>-|-|TRBV18|TRBJ1-3
TGTGCCAGCTCACCCCCAGGGTTTGGAAACACCATATATTTT
CASSPPGFGNTIYF
>-|-|TRBV7-2|TRBJ2-6
TGTGCCAGCAGTTTTACAGGGATCCCTGGGGCCAACGTCCTGACTTTC
CASSFTGIPGANVLTF
>-|once|TRBV21-1|TRBJ2-5
TGTGCCAGCAGCAAAGCCAGGGATCGTCAAGAGACCCAGTACTTC
CASSKARDRQETQYF
>TRBD2|-|TRBV24-1|TRBJ2-7
TGTGCCACCAGTGAGGCTGGGACTAGCGGACGATACGAGCAGTACTTC
CATSEAGTSGRYEQYF
>TRBD1|few|TRBV5-1|TRBJ1-2
TGCGCCAGCAGCACTCAAGGGGGCGGCTACACCTTC
CASSTQGGGYTF
>TRBD1|once|TRBV28|TRBJ1-6
TGTGCCAGCAGTGGACAGGGATACCCCCTACCCCTCCACTTT
CASSGQGYPLPLHF
>TRBD2|-|TRBV6-2/TRBV6-3|TRBJ2-5
TGTGCCAGCAGTAGACTAGCGCCTGGGATGGAGACCCAGTACTTC
CASSRLAPGMETQYF
>-|-|TRBV15|TRBJ2-3
TGTGCCACCAGCAGAGATTGGCGAGCGATTAGCACAGATACGCAGTATTTT
CATSRDWRAISTDTQYF
>-|-|TRBV25-1|TRBJ1-3
TGTGCCAGCAGTGAGTCCGGGAGTGGAAACACCATATATTTT
CASSESGSGNTIYF
>TRBD2|once|TRBV7-6|TRBJ2-3
TGTGCCAGCAGCTTAGCGGGATCCGGGGGGAGGAATACGCAGTATTTT
CASSLAGSGGRNTQYF
>TRBD1|-|TRBV3-1/TRBV3-2|TRBJ1-1
TGTGCCAGCAGCCAAAGGACAGGGGGCGAGAACACTGAAGCTTTCTTT
CASSQRTGGENTEAFF
>-|-|TRBV11-3|TRBJ1-3
TGTGCCAGCACCTCAGGGACTGACGGAAACACCATATATTTT
CASTSGTDGNTIYF
>-|-|TRBV5-1|TRBJ1-1
TGCGCCAGCAGCTCCCAACCGGGGGACACTGAAGCTTTCTTT
CASSSQPGDTEAFF
>-|once|TRBV9|TRBJ2-5
TGTGCCAGCAGCCCTAGCCCGGTAACAGAGACCCAGTACTTC
CASSPSPVTETQYF
>-|-|TRBV28|TRBJ1-2
TGTGCCAGCAGTTTAGGGCAGCTTGGCTACACCTTC
CASSLGQLGYTF
>-|-|TRBV2|TRBJ1-5
TGTGCCAGCAGCGTACAGGGAGGGCAGCCCCAGCATTTT
CASSVQGGQPQHF
>TRBD1|-|TRBV24-1|TRBJ2-3
TGTGCCACCAGTGATCTAGCCGGACAGGGGATAAATACGCAGTATTTT
CATSDLAGQGINTQYF
>TRBD1|-|TRBV28|TRBJ1-6
TGTGCCAGCAGTACACAGGGGGCGCGTTCACCCCTCCACTTT
CASSTQGARSPLHF
>TRBD1|-|TRBV19|TRBJ1-6
TGTGCCAGTAGCGCAAGGGACAGGGTATCACCCCTCCACTTT
CASSARDRVSPLHF
>-|once|TRBV27|TRBJ2-1
TGTGCCAGCAGTTGGGGACTTAAACGAGGGTCCTACAATGAGCAGTTCTTC
CASSWGLKRGSYNEQFF
>TRBD1|-|TRBV15|TRBJ2-1
TGTGCCACCAGCAGACTACAGGGGGGAAACAATGAGCAGTTCTTC
CATSRLQGGNNEQFF
>-|-|TRBV29-1|TRBJ1-2
TGCAGCGTTGAGGATGCACGTTGGGGCGGCTACACCTTC
CSVEDARWGGYTF
>-|-|TRBV5-1|TRBJ2-2
TGCGCCAGCGGTGGGACACCTGTCAACACCGGGGAGCTGTTTTTT
CASGGTPVNTGELFF
>-|-|TRBV15|TRBJ2-2
TGTGCCACCAGCAGAGATCTTCTTACCGGGGAGCTGTTTTTT
CATSRDLLTGELFF
>TRBD1|-|TRBV2|TRBJ1-5
TGTGCCAGCCACCGGGACAGAAGCATAAGCAATCAGCCCCAGCATTTT
CASHRDRSISNQPQHF
>TRBD2|-|TRBV27|TRBJ2-5
TGTGCCAGCAGGCCTAGCGGGGGGGCCTATCAAGAGACCCAGTACTTC
CASRPSGGAYQETQYF
>TRBD2|-|TRBV27|TRBJ2-7
TGTGCCAGCAGTTCGGGACTAGCGGGGGGGAAGAGGAGCTACGAGCAGTACTTC
CASSSGLAGGKRSYEQYF
>-|-|TRBV5-4|TRBJ2-1
TGTGCCAGCAGCTTGAGACGACAGGGGCGGGAGGAGCAGTTCTTC
CASSLRRQGREEQFF
>TRBD2|-|TRBV7-9|TRBJ2-7
TGTGCCAGCAGCTCCGATCGCCGACGGGGGGGTAGTTCCTACGAGCAGTACTTC
CASSSDRRRGGSSYEQYF
>TRBD1|-|TRBV5-1|TRBJ1-1
TGCGCCAGCAGCAGCACAGGGGTAAACGGGAACACTGAAGCTTTCTTT
CASSSTGVNGNTEAFF
>-|-|TRBV7-9|TRBJ1-1
TGTGCCAGCAGCCTCCGGGAGAACACTGAAGCTTTCTTT
CASSLRENTEAFF
>TRBD1|-|TRBV5-1|TRBJ1-2
TGCGCCAGCAGCTCGACAGGGGACTATGGCTACACCTTC
CASSSTGDYGYTF
>-|-|TRBV5-1|TRBJ1-2
TGCGCCAGCAGCTTGGGGCAGGGAAGGGGCTACACCTTC
CASSLGQGRGYTF
>-|-|TRBV7-7|TRBJ2-5
TGTGCCAGCAGCTCCGGGACACTGGGGTTAGAGACCCAGTACTTC
CASSSGTLGLETQYF
>-|-|TRBV11-1|TRBJ2-5
TGTGCCAGCAGCTTGGGGGCCAAAGAGACCCAGTACTTC
CASSLGAKETQYF
>-|-|TRBV7-2|TRBJ2-1
TGTGCCAGCAGCCAAAGCCCGGGTCGTAATGAGCAGTTCTTC
CASSQSPGRNEQFF
>TRBD1|-|TRBV7-9|TRBJ1-1
TGTGCCAGCAGCTCGGGACAGCCTGAAGCTTTCTTT
CASSSGQPEAFF
>-|-|TRBV4-1|TRBJ2-1
TGCGCCAGCAGCCACGTAGCGGAGAACTTCTACAATGAGCAGTTCTTC
CASSHVAENFYNEQFF
>-|-|TRBV28|TRBJ2-1
TGTGCCAGCAGTTTGTCGGGGGAGCTTTATGAGCAGTTCTTC
CASSLSGELYEQFF
>TRBD1|-|TRBV14|TRBJ1-1
TGTGCCAGCAGCCTAACAGGGGGCACTGAAGCTTTCTTT
CASSLTGGTEAFF
>TRBD1|-|TRBV19|TRBJ1-4
TGTGCCAGTAGTATAAAAGTGGGTTCGACAGGGGGCCCGAGATTAGCAACTAATGAAAAACTGTTTTTT
CASSIKVGSTGGPRLATNEKLFF
>TRBD1|-|TRBV9|TRBJ2-6
TGTGCCAGCAGCGTTACAGGGGGCGCTGGGGCCAACGTCCTGACTTTC
CASSVTGGAGANVLTF
>TRBD2|-|TRBV5-6|TRBJ2-2
TGTGCCAGCAGCCCCACGGCGGGTAGCGGGGCTTTCTCTACCGGGGAGCTGTTTTTT
CASSPTAGSGAFSTGELFF
>-|-|TRBV5-1|TRBJ2-4
TGCGCCAGCAGCTTACCGCAGGGCACCAAAAACATTCAGTACTTC
CASSLPQGTKNIQYF
>TRBD2|-|TRBV6-2/TRBV6-3|TRBJ2-7
TGTGCCAGCAGTTCCGCGGGACTAGCGGGAGGGAAGAGTGAGCAGTACTTC
CASSSAGLAGGKSEQYF
>TRBD1|-|TRBV18|TRBJ2-5
TGTGCCAGCTCACCAAGGTGGGGTCAGGGGGCCGGGACCCAGTACTTC
CASSPRWGQGAGTQYF
>-|-|TRBV29-1|TRBJ2-7
TGCAGCGTTGAAGACCCCCGGCGGTACGAGCAGTACTTC
CSVEDPRRYEQYF
>TRBD1|-|TRBV2|TRBJ2-3
TGTGCCAGCAGTGACCCGGGACAGGGGGCTGCAGATACGCAGTATTTT
CASSDPGQGAADTQYF